The 23 T cell receptor beta chains presented below share a single source sample, sequenced in a study of CXCR3-negative and CXCR3-positive naive CD8 T cells. cDNA libraries for TRB were generated by 5' RACE incorporating UMI labels. One entry per CDR3 protein, without DNA, is what TCRdb gives after re-calling the 5' RACE reads. This listing includes 90,000 to 100,000 distinct CDR3 sequences. Sequences were obtained from naive CXCR3- CD8+ T cells from blood. Specified subset: CD45RO-CCR7+CD27+CD95- naive CD8+ T cells lacking CXCR3 (TNR3-). These receptors all come from a human donor in good health. Some clones in this sample may be carry-over from other donors' samples.

V usage is TRBV9 and J usage is TRBJ2-3; without DNA, the TCRdb call of TRBD2 cannot be checked. This CDR3 contains 13 residues. The V gene's germline CDR1 is SGDLS and CDR2 YYNGEE. The CDR3 sequence is CASSEGAGDTQYF.

The CDR3 loop reads CASSFEGNTGELFF. The chain employs TRBV7-3 and TRBJ2-2; the TRBD2 assignment by TCRdb is unverifiable without DNA. The germline CDR1 and CDR2 sequences are SGHTA and FQGTGA. There are 14 residues in the CDR3. The variable domain in full, completed from reference TRBV7-3 and TRBJ2-2, reads GAGVSQTPSNKVTEKGKYVELRCDPISGHTALYWYRQSLGQGPEFLIYFQGTGAADDSGLPNDRFFAVRPEGSVSTLKIQRTERGDSAVYLCASSFEGNTGELFFGEGSRLTVL.

V gene TRBV6-4 combines with J gene TRBJ2-1; the TCRdb D gene call, TRBD2, has no DNA to confirm it. The CDR3 consists of 17 residues. Germline assignment: CDR1 MRHNA and CDR2 SNTAGT. The CDR3: CASSEFLETSGYNEQFF.

The chain's CDR3 is CSARDLAGTSVYEQYF. The chain uses TRBV20-1 and TRBJ2-7; TCRdb's D gene call, TRBD2, goes unchecked for lack of DNA. The length of the CDR3 is 16 residues. The germline CDR1 and CDR2 sequences are DFQATT and SNEGSKA (reference sequence).

The chain uses TRBV28 and TRBJ2-3; the TCRdb call, TRBD2, lacks DNA for checking. The CDR3 is made up of 16 amino acids. Germline-derived CDR1 and CDR2 are MDHEN and SYDVKM. CDR3 sequence: CASSQSGRAETDTQYF.

The chain joins TRBV10-3 to TRBJ2-7. The germline gives CDR1 ENHRY, CDR2 SYGVKD. This CDR3 comprises 13 residues. The CDR3: CAISEDHSYEQYF.

The chain recombines TRBV7-9 with TRBJ2-7; TCRdb reports TRBD2, a call that lacks DNA to check it against. The CDR3 runs to 12 residues. Germline CDR1 and CDR2: SEHNR and FQNEAQ (reference sequence). CDR3 amino acids: CASSPGLYEQYF. The entire variable domain, with the rest obtained from reference TRBV7-9 and TRBJ2-7, is as follows: DTGVSQNPRHKITKRGQNVTFRCDPISEHNRLYWYRQTLGQGPEFLTYFQNEAQLEKSRLLSDRFSAERPKGSFSTLEIQRTEQGDSAMYLCASSPGLYEQYFGPGTRLTVT.

This chain connects TRBV28 to TRBJ2-7; TCRdb's D gene call, TRBD2, goes unchecked for lack of DNA. This CDR3 has 15 residues. Germline V gene sequence: CDR1 MDHEN, CDR2 SYDVKM. This CDR3 is CASSYHGTSSYEQYF.

The chain uses TRBV29-1 and TRBJ2-1; absent DNA, TCRdb's TRBD2 call cannot be checked. The CDR3 has 16 amino acids. Germline CDR1 reads SQVTM; CDR2 reads ANQGSEA. The CDR3 protein is CSVGGAGLAGFNEQFF.

The chain is built from TRBV15 and TRBJ2-5; there is no DNA to check the TCRdb D call of TRBD2. This CDR3 is 15 amino acids long. Germline V gene lookup returns CDR1 LNHNV and CDR2 YYDKDF (reference sequence). CDR3 protein: CATSSQKTREETQYF.

The chain carries TRBV28 and TRBJ2-1; TCRdb's D call, TRBD1, is unchecked because there is no DNA. The CDR3 extends over 13 amino acids. The V gene's germline CDR1 is MDHEN and CDR2 SYDVKM. CDR3 protein: CASSLRGRNEQFF.

The rearrangement joins TRBV4-1 to TRBJ1-4. CDR1 and CDR2 (germline): MGHRA, YSYEKL. This CDR3 comprises 18 residues. CDR3 protein: CASSQENRELATNEKLFF.

This chain links TRBV20-1 with TRBJ1-5. Germline lookup yields CDR1 DFQATT and CDR2 SNEGSKA (reference sequence). The CDR3 is 14 residues long. CDR3 sequence reads: CSASEGFLYQPQHF.

The V gene is TRBV11-2, the J gene TRBJ2-1; as DNA is missing, the TRBD1 call by TCRdb cannot be tested. This CDR3 is built from 16 residues. CDR1 SGHAT and CDR2 FQNNGV come from the germline V gene. This chain's CDR3 is CASSLAGQGPYNEQFF.

CDR3 region: CSARDLAGLAVKETQYF. The rearrangement joins TRBV20-1 to TRBJ2-5; TCRdb calls TRBD2, which cannot be checked without DNA. The CDR3 is 17 residues long. The germline V gene has CDR1 DFQATT and CDR2 SNEGSKA (reference sequence).

The V call is TRBV4-1, the J call TRBJ2-7; TCRdb lists TRBD1, though no DNA is available to test this call. This CDR3 is 13 amino acids long. Germline V gene sequence: CDR1 MGHRA, CDR2 YSYEKL. The CDR3 reads CASSQLGAGEQYF.

The chain joins TRBV3-1 to TRBJ2-1; TCRdb designates TRBD2, a call that cannot be tested without DNA. The CDR3 extends over 16 amino acids. The germline V gene has CDR1 LGHDT and CDR2 YNNKEL (reference sequence). This CDR3 reads CASSQRGGTSYNEQFF.

Frequency places this clonotype as medium-sized (0.01 to 0.1%). The rearrangement joins TRBV10-3 to TRBJ2-7. This CDR3 is built from 11 residues. Per germline, CDR1 ENHRY and CDR2 SYGVKD. The CDR3 here is CAIRLDTRQYF.

This chain connects TRBV5-4 to TRBJ2-2; TCRdb calls TRBD1, which cannot be checked without DNA. This CDR3 contains 16 residues. Per germline, CDR1 SGHNT and CDR2 YYREEE (reference sequence). CDR3 in amino acids: CASAILGTVNTGELFF.

J is TRBJ2-2 and V is TRBV28. This CDR3 has 14 residues. Germline V gene sequence: CDR1 MDHEN, CDR2 SYDVKM. This CDR3 is CASATRTNTGELFF.

This sequence joins TRBV29-1 and TRBJ2-3; there is no DNA to check the TCRdb D call of TRBD2. The CDR3 covers 15 residues. CDR1 SQVTM and CDR2 ANQGSEA come from the germline V gene. The CDR3 loop is CSVEVNRPEGDTQYF.

This sequence joins TRBV9 and TRBJ1-5. CDR3 length: 14 residues. Germline V gene sequence: CDR1 SGDLS, CDR2 YYNGEE. The CDR3 sequence: CASSVGAGDWPQHF.

The rearrangement links TRBV5-1 to TRBJ2-7; TCRdb selects TRBD2, and the lack of DNA leaves this call unchecked. The CDR3 is made up of 15 amino acids. Germline CDR1 SGHRS, CDR2 YFSETQ. CDR3 sequence: CASSLSGNPNYEQYF.